These 31 T cell receptor beta chains were all obtained from the same sample, sequenced in a study of CD8 T cells in ankylosing spondylitis. In TCRdb, the 5' RACE reads were re-called with MiXCR into one record per CDR3 protein. Of under 300,000 distinct CDR3 sequences listed, approximately 11% are singletons. Specimen: blood, either unsorted or a sorted T cell fraction (not recorded which). The receptors were gathered from a male donor with ankylosing spondylitis or in good health (not recorded which).

The V gene is TRBV5-5, the J gene TRBJ2-7; no clear D. The CDR3 is 14 amino acids. V gave up 3 bases and J gave up 2 bases, with 12 bases separating them. CDR1 and CDR2 (germline): SGHKS, YYEKEE (reference sequence). The CDR3: CASSSWTETYEQYF. The CDR3 DNA reads TGTGCCAGCAGCTCCTGGACGGAAACCTACGAGCAGTACTTC.

This clonotype was recorded at least ten times. The chain uses TRBV9 and TRBJ2-1; the D gene is possibly TRBD2 (6 bases). V lost 0 bases, J lost 0 bases, and 10 bases lay in between. The CDR3 is 16 amino acids. Germline loops: CDR1 SGDLS, CDR2 YYNGEE. CDR3 DNA: TGTGCCAGCAGCGTAGATGTCGGGGGCTCCTACAATGAGCAGTTCTTC. It codes for CASSVDVGGSYNEQFF. The whole variable domain, filled in from reference TRBV9 and TRBJ2-1, reads DSGVTQTPKHLITATGQRVTLRCSPRSGDLSVYWYQQSLDQGLQFLIQYYNGEERAKGNILERFSAQQFPDLHSELNLSSLELGDSALYFCASSVDVGGSYNEQFFGPGTRLTVL.

The sample holds many counts of this clonotype. This rearrangement joins TRBV5-1 to TRBJ2-7; the match to TRBD2 covers 7 bases. This CDR3 has 12 residues. V shed 3 bases and J 11 bases; nucleotides not matched to a gene: 8. Germline V gives CDR1 SGHRS, CDR2 YFSETQ. In nucleotides, the CDR3 is TGCGCCAGCAGCTCTACAACTAGCGCCAAGTACTTC. It yields the protein CASSSTTSAKYF. The entire variable domain, with the rest obtained from reference TRBV5-1 and TRBJ2-7, is as follows: KAGVTQTPRYLIKTRGQQVTLSCSPISGHRSVSWYQQTPGQGLQFLFEYFSETQRNKGNFPGRFSGRQFSNSRSEMNVSTLELGDSALYLCASSSTTSAKYFGPGTRLTVT.

This rearrangement joins TRBV7-6 to TRBJ2-5, with D uncertain. The CDR3 spans 12 residues. From germline, CDR1 is SGHVS and CDR2 FNYEAQ. Trimming took off 5 bases at V and 7 bases at J, with 11 bases between the two ends. The CDR3 sequence is CASSLHGRTQYF. As DNA, the CDR3 is TGTGCCAGCAGCCTACACGGACGGACCCAGTACTTC.

J is TRBJ1-5 and V is TRBV19, with TRBD1 matching 8 bases. V lost 6 bases and J lost 5; bases outside the gene matches: 6. This CDR3 region has 14 residues. The germline V gene encodes CDR1 LNHDA and CDR2 SQIVND (reference sequence). The CDR3 loop reads CASSVDRVDQPQHF. The CDR3 DNA follows: TGTGCCAGTAGCGTGGACAGGGTGGATCAGCCCCAGCATTTT.

This clonotype appeared a few times. This chain connects TRBV6-1 to TRBJ2-1; D might be TRBD1 (6 bases). Germline-derived CDR1 and CDR2 are MNHNS and SASEGT. The V and J ends lost 6 bases and 3 bases respectively, with 15 bases between them. CDR3 size: 15 residues. CDR3 sequence: CASSVQGSDYNEQFF. The CDR3 coding sequence is TGTGCCAGCAGCGTACAGGGTTCGGACTACAATGAGCAGTTCTTC.

V and J are TRBV13 and TRBJ1-6; D not certain. Trimming cost V 7 bases and J 7 bases, with 14 bases left between them. The V gene's germline CDR1 is PRHDT and CDR2 FYEKMQ (reference sequence). CDR3 length: 14 residues. In nucleotides, the CDR3 is TGTGCCAGCACCAGGCGGGCCGGAAATTCACCCCTCCACTTT. Its protein is CASTRRAGNSPLHF.

This clonotype was observed many times. The chain carries TRBV6-5 and TRBJ2-1; the D call may be TRBD1 or TRBD2 (5 bases each). Germline CDR1 reads MNHEY; CDR2 reads SVGAGI. Between the trimmed V and J ends, which lost 0 bases and 5 bases, there was a span of 11 bases. The CDR3 contains 15 residues. CDR3 in amino acids: CASSYSGTGNNEQFF. As DNA, the CDR3 is TGTGCCAGCAGTTACTCAGGGACCGGGAACAATGAGCAGTTCTTC.

Many counts were recorded for this clonotype. The rearrangement links TRBV24-1 to TRBJ2-1; D remains unclear. V lost 5 bases, J lost 6 bases, and 4 bases lay in between. This CDR3 contains 11 residues. Germline assignment: CDR1 KGHDR and CDR2 SFDVKD. The CDR3 region is CATSVGNEQFF. CDR3 sequence (DNA): TGTGCCACCAGTGTAGGCAATGAGCAGTTCTTC.

This clonotype was seen at least ten times. The CDR3 loop is CASSFGANTIYF. The CDR3 DNA sequence: TGTGCCAGCAGTTTCGGGGCGAACACCATATATTTT. The V and J genes are TRBV12-3 or TRBV12-4 and TRBJ1-3; D is perhaps TRBD1 (5 bases). This CDR3 has 12 amino acids. Trimming shortened V by 3 bases and J by 7 bases, and 7 bases separated the two germline ends.

This clonotype came up a few times. The chain joins TRBV5-1 to TRBJ2-2; D is unclear. The CDR3 consists of 13 residues. V lost 4 bases, J lost 8 bases, and 12 bases lay in between. Germline CDR1 is SGHRS and CDR2 is YFSETQ. CDR3 nucleotide sequence: TGCGCCAGCAGCCCCGAGGCCGGGGGGGAGCTGTTTTTT. It is translated as CASSPEAGGELFF. The full variable domain, rest sourced from reference TRBV5-1 and TRBJ2-2, is KAGVTQTPRYLIKTRGQQVTLSCSPISGHRSVSWYQQTPGQGLQFLFEYFSETQRNKGNFPGRFSGRQFSNSRSEMNVSTLELGDSALYLCASSPEAGGELFFGEGSRLTVL.

This clonotype was counted many times. The J gene is TRBJ2-1, the V gene TRBV12-3 or TRBV12-4; 7 bases match TRBD2. V shed 8 bases and J 6 bases; nucleotides not matched to a gene: 10. The CDR3 sequence is 14 residues long. The CDR3 loop is CASSLAGAGNEQFF. CDR3 DNA sequence: TGTGCCAGCTCCCTCGCGGGAGCAGGCAATGAGCAGTTCTTC.

As regards this clonotype: A much bigger clone sits one base away, suggesting this may be a read error. J is TRBJ1-1 and V is TRBV5-6; TRBD1 is a possible D gene (5 bases). Trimming pared 2 bases from V and 1 base from J, leaving 9 bases between. The CDR3 length is 14 residues. Germline CDR1 and CDR2: SGHDT and YYEEEE. The CDR3 sequence: CASSFPTGNTEAFF. DNA for the CDR3: TGTGCCAGCAGCTTCCCCACAGGGAACACTGAAGCTTTCTTT.

This clonotype has ten or more counts. The chain couples TRBV5-1 to TRBJ1-4; a possible D gene is TRBD1 (5 bases). The CDR3 length is 15 residues. Deletions cut 0 bases from V and 7 bases from J, with 13 bases between. Germline V gene data show CDR1 as SGHRS and CDR2 as YFSETQ. CDR3 loop: CASSLGEGPVEKLFF. The CDR3 DNA follows: TGCGCCAGCAGCTTGGGAGAGGGGCCGGTTGAAAAACTGTTTTTT.

The chain has TRBV5-1 and TRBJ1-5, with D perhaps matching TRBD1 (6 bases). V lost 2 bases to trimming and J lost 3 bases, with 9 bases between them. The CDR3 covers 14 residues. CDR1 is SGHRS, CDR2 YFSETQ, per germline. CDR3 DNA: TGCGCCAGCAGCTTCGGACAGCCCAATCAGCCCCAGCATTTT. It specifies CASSFGQPNQPQHF. The variable domain in full, completed from reference TRBV5-1 and TRBJ1-5, reads KAGVTQTPRYLIKTRGQQVTLSCSPISGHRSVSWYQQTPGQGLQFLFEYFSETQRNKGNFPGRFSGRQFSNSRSEMNVSTLELGDSALYLCASSFGQPNQPQHFGDGTRLSIL.

In this sample, this clonotype turned up a few times. This chain links TRBV12-3 or TRBV12-4 with TRBJ2-7; a possible D gene is TRBD2 (6 bases). The V gene lost 5 bases and the J gene lost 5 bases, with 19 bases spanning the gap. The CDR3 loop spans 15 amino acids. The chain's CDR3 is CASSPLLSSGDEQYF. The CDR3 coding sequence is TGTGCCAGCAGTCCCCTGCTCTCTTCGGGGGACGAGCAGTACTTC.

The chain is built from TRBV29-1 and TRBJ1-6, with 8 bases that match TRBD1. CDR3 length: 13 amino acids. Germline V gives CDR1 SQVTM, CDR2 ANQGSEA. CDR3 sequence reads: CNVLRGLNSPLHF. The CDR3, as DNA: TGCAACGTGCTCAGGGGGCTTAATTCACCCCTCCACTTT.

This clonotype came up a few times. A clone one base away is much larger, so this may be a read error. The chain combines TRBV20-1 with TRBJ1-4; perhaps TRBD1 as D (5 bases). This CDR3 contains 14 residues. The V gene's germline CDR1 is DFQATT and CDR2 SNEGSKA (reference sequence). The CDR3 here is CSVSDPRGNEKLFF. CDR3 DNA: TGCAGTGTCTCGGACCCACGGGGGAATGAAAAACTGTTTTTC.

This clonotype appeared many times. The J gene is TRBJ2-2, the V gene TRBV5-1; 12 bases are a match to TRBD2. CDR1 SGHRS and CDR2 YFSETQ come from the germline V gene. V gave up 0 bases and J gave up 5 bases; unmatched junction bases: 5. This CDR3 contains 17 residues. CDR3 amino acids: CASSLAGLAGSTGELFF. The CDR3 region has the DNA TGCGCCAGCAGCTTGGCCGGACTAGCGGGAAGTACCGGGGAGCTGTTTTTT.

This clonotype has ten or more counts. The chain recombines TRBV28 with TRBJ2-1; a weak D match, TRBD2 (6 bases). CDR3 length equals 15 residues. Germline loops: CDR1 MDHEN, CDR2 SYDVKM. The V end was cut by 0 bases, the J end by 5 bases, with 11 bases between. The DNA of the CDR3 is TGTGCCAGCAGTTTATGGCGGGACCCCAACAATGAGCAGTTCTTC. This gives the protein CASSLWRDPNNEQFF. Looking up the rest from reference TRBV28 and TRBJ2-1 gives the full variable domain: DVKVTQSSRYLVKRTGEKVFLECVQDMDHENMFWYRQDPGLGLRLIYFSYDVKMKEKGDIPEGYSVSREKKERFSLILESASTNQTSMYLCASSLWRDPNNEQFFGPGTRLTVL.

This clonotype was seen repeatedly, ten times or more. The chain carries TRBV10-2 and TRBJ2-1, with D possibly being TRBD1 (7 bases). The CDR3 is made up of 14 amino acids. V was pared by 6 bases and J by 8 bases, with 17 bases between. CDR1 WSHSY and CDR2 SAAADI come from the germline V gene. CDR3 nucleotides: TGCGCCAGCAGGGAAGCAGGGGGGCAACATGAGCAGTTCTTC. Residues: CASREAGGQHEQFF.

In this sample, this clonotype turned up many times. V gene TRBV5-1 combines with J gene TRBJ1-2; D is undetermined. V lost 4 bases to trimming and J lost 4 bases, with 11 bases between them. Looked up from germline, CDR1 is SGHRS and CDR2 is YFSETQ. This CDR3 is built from 13 residues. The CDR3 DNA reads as TGCGCCAGCAGCGGACGGGGATTCTATGGCTACACCTTC. This encodes CASSGRGFYGYTF.

This clonotype was picked up many times. V and J are TRBV20-1 and TRBJ1-5, with D possibly matching TRBD1 (5 bases). The CDR3 has 22 residues. Trimming removed 3 bases from V and 0 bases from J, with 33 bases in between. Germline CDR1 reads DFQATT; CDR2 reads SNEGSKA (reference sequence). The DNA for the CDR3 is TGCAGTGCTAGTGCCGGGACGACTACCTCATCCCTAAGAGCTTATAGCAATCAGCCCCAGCATTTT. Translation: CSASAGTTTSSLRAYSNQPQHF.

The V gene is TRBV6-5, the J gene TRBJ2-7, with 7 bases aligning to TRBD1. The CDR3 runs to 13 residues. Germline lookup yields CDR1 MNHEY and CDR2 SVGAGI. V was pared by 4 bases and J by 7 bases, with 7 bases of the junction left unmatched. CDR3 sequence reads: CASSSDRSAEQYF. The CDR3 DNA reads as TGTGCCAGCAGTTCGGACAGGTCCGCGGAGCAGTACTTC.

Many counts were recorded for this clonotype. This chain connects TRBV11-2 to TRBJ2-1, with D possibly being TRBD1 (7 bases). Germline V gene data show CDR1 as SGHAT and CDR2 as FQNNGV. Trimming pared 9 bases from V and 14 bases from J, leaving 26 bases between. There are 14 residues in the CDR3. The CDR3 here is CARGRDSTIPREFF. CDR3 DNA: TGTGCCAGAGGGCGGGACAGCACAATTCCTCGGGAGTTCTTC.

This clonotype was counted at least ten times. The J gene is TRBJ2-2, the V gene TRBV6-6; unclear D gene. The CDR3 covers 13 residues. CDR1 and CDR2 (germline): MNHNY, SVGAGI (reference sequence). The ends were cut back, 4 bases at V and 2 bases at J, with 5 bases in the middle. The CDR3 DNA reads as TGTGCCAGCAGTTCCCAAAACACCGGGGAGCTGTTTTTT. Protein sequence: CASSSQNTGELFF.

This clonotype showed up just a few times. This chain connects TRBV12-3 or TRBV12-4 to TRBJ1-3; 7 bases match TRBD1. Unmatched junction bases numbered 2, after V lost 6 bases and J lost 0 bases. This CDR3 region has 14 residues. DNA of the CDR3: TGTGCCAGCAGCCGGGACAGCTCTGGAAACACCATATATTTT. Its translation: CASSRDSSGNTIYF.

This clonotype has ten or more counts. V and J are TRBV20-1 and TRBJ2-7, with D uncertain. V lost 1 base and J 2 bases, leaving 12 bases between the germline ends. The germline V gene encodes CDR1 DFQATT and CDR2 SNEGSKA (reference sequence). The CDR3 contains 14 residues. As DNA, the CDR3 is TGCAGTGCTAGAGTAGGCGGCGGCACCTACGAGCAGTACTTC. Its translation is CSARVGGGTYEQYF.

The gene calls are TRBV12-3 or TRBV12-4 and TRBJ1-4, with 9 bases matching TRBD1. J gave up 8 bases and V 6 bases, and 7 bases lay outside the gene matches. The length of the CDR3 is 14 residues. This chain's CDR3 is CASSEDRGGEKLFF. CDR3 nucleotides: TGTGCCAGCAGCGAGGACAGGGGCGGCGAAAAACTGTTTTTT.

This clonotype came up a few times. The rearrangement joins TRBV7-7 to TRBJ2-1, with 14 bases fitting TRBD2. Germline V lookup: CDR1 SSHAT, CDR2 FNYEAQ (reference sequence). The CDR3 sequence is 15 residues long. J gave up 9 bases and V 5 bases, and 6 bases lay outside the gene matches. The CDR3 sequence is CASSTRTSGGREQFF. Here the CDR3 DNA reads TGTGCCAGCAGCACGAGGACTAGCGGGGGGCGTGAGCAGTTCTTC.

This clonotype was found many times. Written as DNA, the CDR3 is TGCAGTGCTAGTCTTAAGGCCAGGGGCGGAGGTTATGGCTACACCTTC. Translating gives CSASLKARGGGYGYTF. V gene TRBV20-1 combines with J gene TRBJ1-2; possible D gene TRBD1, 6 bases. Germline-derived CDR1 and CDR2 are DFQATT and SNEGSKA (reference sequence). The CDR3 sequence is 16 residues long. V was shortened by 3 bases and J by 5 bases, with 22 bases between the two germline ends.